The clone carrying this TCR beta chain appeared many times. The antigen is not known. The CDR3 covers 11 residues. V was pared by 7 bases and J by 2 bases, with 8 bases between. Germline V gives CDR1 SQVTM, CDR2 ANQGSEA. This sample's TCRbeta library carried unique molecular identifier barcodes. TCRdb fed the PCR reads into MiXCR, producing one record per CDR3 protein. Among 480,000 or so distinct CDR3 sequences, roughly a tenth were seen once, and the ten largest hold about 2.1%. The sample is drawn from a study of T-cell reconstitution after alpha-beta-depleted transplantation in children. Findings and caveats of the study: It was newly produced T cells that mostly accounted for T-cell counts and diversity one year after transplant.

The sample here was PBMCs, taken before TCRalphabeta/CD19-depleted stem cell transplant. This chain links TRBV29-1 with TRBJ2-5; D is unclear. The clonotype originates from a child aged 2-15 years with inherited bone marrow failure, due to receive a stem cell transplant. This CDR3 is CSGRLQETQYF. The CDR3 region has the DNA TGCAGCGGACGACTTCAAGAGACCCAGTACTTC. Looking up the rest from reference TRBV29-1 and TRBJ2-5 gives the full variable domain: SAVISQKPSRDICQRGTSLTIQCQVDSQVTMMFWYRQQPGQSLTLIATANQGSEATYESGFVIDKFPISRPNLTFSTLTVSNMSPEDSSIYLCSGRLQETQYFGPGTRLLVL.